Listed here is a single TCR beta chain. Antigen unknown. The CDR3 loop spans 15 amino acids. CDR1 SQVTM and CDR2 ANQGSEA come from the germline V gene. V dropped 6 bases and J dropped 0 bases, with 15 bases sitting between them. This specimen belongs to a study of cytomegalovirus exposure and HLA in healthy donors. Study findings and constraints: Altogether, 150 or so TCR beta chains were recorded as cytomegalovirus-associated.

Using immunoSEQ multiplex PCR, the repertoire was profiled, and TCRdb retains in-frame clones only, with some absent. This sample has roughly 200,000 clones, with 81% found just once. The gene calls are TRBV29-1 and TRBJ2-4; tentatively, D is TRBD1 (6 bases). The TCR sequence derives from a young woman in good health and CMV-seronegative. The specimen sequenced was PBMCs. This CDR3 is CSVRRTALAKNIQYF. CDR3 DNA sequence: TGCAGCGTCCGCCGGACAGCCCTAGCCAAAAACATTCAGTACTTC. Together with reference TRBV29-1 and TRBJ2-4, the CDR3 gives the full variable domain: SAVISQKPSRDICQRGTSLTIQCQVDSQVTMMFWYRQQPGQSLTLIATANQGSEATYESGFVIDKFPISRPNLTFSTLTVSNMSPEDSSIYLCSVRRTALAKNIQYFGAGTRLSVL.